These 13 T cell receptor beta chains were sequenced from one sample in a study of blood T cells in healthy people across ages. Primers used in a second PCR of roughly 6 to 12 cycles were a sample-barcoded 5' primer and a J-beta primer mix. TCRdb independently ran MiXCR on the 5' RACE reads; one entry per CDR3 protein. Here the sample spans roughly 1,700,000 distinct CDR3 sequences, 28% being singletons. Specimen: blood. The source is a woman in her thirties in good health.

This clonotype turned up a few times. The chain has TRBV20-1 and TRBJ1-2; D is possibly TRBD1 (5 bases). The CDR3 extends over 13 amino acids. CDR1 and CDR2 (germline): DFQATT, SNEGSKA (reference sequence). V lost 3 bases and J lost 3, with 11 bases in between. The DNA for the CDR3 is TGCAGTGCTAGCGACAGCTTCGACTATGGCTACACCTTC. It codes for CSASDSFDYGYTF.

This clonotype occurred once. Possible read error: a much larger clone is one base away. The rearrangement joins TRBV15 to TRBJ2-5; D is unclear. Germline CDR1 LNHNV, CDR2 YYDKDF (reference sequence). The CDR3 has 14 residues. The chain's CDR3 is CATRRGGATETQYF. The CDR3 coding sequence is TGTGCCACCCGCAGAGGTGGTGCTACAGAGACCCAGTACTTC.

The chain carries TRBV5-5 and TRBJ1-5; 7 bases are shared with TRBD1. Looked up from germline, CDR1 is SGHKS and CDR2 is YYEKEE (reference sequence). V dropped 0 bases and J dropped 7; count of bases not matched to a gene: 7. The CDR3 consists of 15 residues. CDR3 protein: CASSLGGQVWQPQHF. As DNA, the CDR3 is TGTGCCAGCAGCTTGGGCGGACAGGTTTGGCAGCCCCAGCATTTT.

This clonotype was seen many times. The V gene is TRBV10-2, the J gene TRBJ1-2; no clear D. Germline CDR1 and CDR2: WSHSY and SAAADI. The CDR3 is 12 residues long. Trimming cost V 9 bases and J 6 bases, with 14 bases left between them. In nucleotides, the CDR3 is TGCGCCAGTGCTACAGAGAACGATGGCTACACCTTC. This gives the protein CASATENDGYTF.

The chain employs TRBV9 and TRBJ2-2; TRBD2 agrees at 7 bases. The CDR3 has 19 amino acids. CDR1 and CDR2 (germline): SGDLS, YYNGEE. V gave up 4 bases and J gave up 1 base; unmatched junction bases: 16. CDR3 residues: CASSRKLGAAGQNTGELFF. The CDR3 nucleotides are TGTGCCAGCAGCCGAAAGTTGGGCGCAGCGGGGCAGAACACCGGGGAGCTGTTTTTT.

V gene TRBV10-2 combines with J gene TRBJ2-5, with a weak D call TRBD1 (5 bases). The germline V gene encodes CDR1 WSHSY and CDR2 SAAADI. Trimming shortened V by 7 bases and J by 3 bases, and 18 bases separated the two germline ends. This CDR3 contains 15 residues. This CDR3 is CASKGLAAEEETQYF. The CDR3 nucleotides read TGCGCCAGCAAGGGGCTTGCTGCTGAAGAAGAGACCCAGTACTTC.

Comments on this clonotype: Given the absence of the conserved phenylalanine or tryptophan at the CDR3 end, a read error is likely. The genes are TRBV6-5 and TRBJ2-1; 7 bases match TRBD2. Per the germline V gene, CDR1 is MNHEY and CDR2 is SVGAGI. The CDR3 is 11 residues long. Germline trimming cut 8 bases from V and 7 bases from J; bases unmatched to any gene: 2. In nucleotides, the CDR3 is TGTGCCAGCGGGAGGGGAAATGAGCAGTTCCTC. It encodes CASGRGNEQFL.

This clonotype occurred many times. Being one base from a much bigger clone, this may be a read error. The V gene is TRBV6-6, the J gene TRBJ2-7; weak D call: TRBD1 (5 bases). Between the trimmed V and J ends, which lost 6 bases and 3 bases, there was a span of 9 bases. CDR3 length: 12 amino acids. In germline, CDR1 is MNHNY, CDR2 SVGAGI (reference sequence). In DNA form, the CDR3 reads TGTGCCAGCAGGGTCGACAGCTACGAGCAGTACTTC. It specifies CASRVDSYEQYF.

This clonotype appeared a single time. The chain links TRBV15 to TRBJ1-2; 8 bases align to TRBD1. The CDR3 consists of 14 residues. The V segment lost 4 bases and the J segment 5 bases; nucleotides outside the gene matches: 6. Germline CDR1 and CDR2: LNHNV and YYDKDF (reference sequence). DNA for the CDR3: TGTGCCACCAGCACAGGGGGCCTCGGGTATGGCTACACCTTC. Translation gives CATSTGGLGYGYTF.

This rearrangement joins TRBV19 to TRBJ1-1, with 9 bases aligning to TRBD1. V trimming: 4 bases; J trimming: 6 bases; junction bases outside the gene matches: 6. Germline CDR1 and CDR2: LNHDA and SQIVND (reference sequence). This CDR3 region has 14 residues. The CDR3, as DNA: TGTGCCAGTAGTAGTGGGACAGGGCTTCCTGAAGCTTTCTTT. As protein: CASSSGTGLPEAFF.

The chain couples TRBV20-1 to TRBJ2-7; the match to TRBD2 covers 13 bases. The CDR3 loop spans 16 amino acids. CDR1 DFQATT and CDR2 SNEGSKA come from the germline V gene (reference sequence). V shed 5 bases, J shed 6 bases, and the junction held 13 bases outside the gene matches. The CDR3 reads CSAPHGLAGEGGEQYF. CDR3 in DNA: TGCAGTGCTCCCCACGGACTAGCGGGAGAAGGGGGCGAGCAGTACTTC.

In this sample, this clonotype turned up a few times. The chain employs TRBV7-2 and TRBJ2-3; D remains ambiguous. Germline V gene data show CDR1 as SGHTA and CDR2 as FQGNSA. The CDR3 runs 15 residues. Trimming stripped 0 bases from V and 1 base from J, with 8 bases between. CDR3 residues: CASSLAGPGTDTQYF. The DNA of the CDR3 is TGTGCCAGCAGCTTAGCCGGACCCGGCACAGATACGCAGTATTTT.

The V call is TRBV5-4, the J call TRBJ2-1, with D possibly TRBD2 on 5 matching bases. V was pared by 1 base and J by 5 bases, with 10 bases between. Germline V lookup: CDR1 SGHNT, CDR2 YYREEE (reference sequence). The CDR3 sequence is 14 residues long. In DNA, the CDR3 is TGTGCCAGCAGCTTGCCGGGAAAAAACAATGAGCAGTTCTTC. It encodes CASSLPGKNNEQFF.